The 6 T cell receptor beta chains below all came from one sample that was sequenced in a study of T cell responses to AZD1222 COVID-19 vaccine. Produced via immunoSEQ multiplex PCR; TCRdb's table is partial and in-frame only. The sample consists of about 270,000 clones, 94% of them appearing once. The input for sequencing was peripheral blood, taken 28 days after the second AZD1222 dose. These receptors were obtained from an adult who received the AZD1222 COVID-19 vaccine.

The gene calls are TRBV4-3 and TRBJ1-4; weak D call: TRBD1 (6 bases). V lost 1 base, J lost 8 bases, and 20 bases lay in between. The CDR3 runs to 17 residues. The germline gives CDR1 LGHNA, CDR2 YSLEER. CDR3 in amino acids: CASSQGSVGTSGEKLFF. DNA of the CDR3: TGCGCCAGCAGCCAAGGTTCCGTCGGGACATCGGGAGAAAAACTGTTTTTT.

The gene calls are TRBV9 and TRBJ1-2; weak D call: TRBD1 (5 bases). The V gene lost 3 bases and the J gene lost 7 bases, with 22 bases spanning the gap. Germline assignment: CDR1 SGDLS and CDR2 YYNGEE. The CDR3 sequence is 16 residues long. This chain's CDR3 is CASSAPSGTLLGGYTF. The CDR3 DNA reads as TGTGCCAGCAGCGCACCTTCCGGGACGTTGCTTGGTGGCTACACCTTC.

The V gene is TRBV5-4, the J gene TRBJ2-1; 8 positions match TRBD2. In germline, CDR1 is SGHNT, CDR2 YYREEE (reference sequence). The CDR3 is 14 residues long. Trimming took 0 bases from V and 9 from J; bases not matched to a gene: 5. CDR3 in amino acids: CASSLAGRAREQFF. CDR3 DNA: TGTGCCAGCAGCTTGGCCGGGAGGGCCCGTGAGCAGTTCTTC.

The chain has TRBV4-1 and TRBJ1-5; a possible D gene is TRBD1 (5 bases). The germline V and J ends were trimmed by 0 bases and 5 bases, with 5 bases remaining between them. Per germline, CDR1 MGHRA and CDR2 YSYEKL. CDR3 length: 13 amino acids. The CDR3 spells CASSQEGDQPQHF. For the CDR3, the DNA is TGCGCCAGCAGCCAAGAAGGGGATCAGCCCCAGCATTTT.

The chain is built from TRBV2 and TRBJ2-3; D is tentatively TRBD1 or TRBD2 (5 bases each). V was trimmed by 4 bases and J by 5 bases, leaving 16 bases between them. CDR3 size: 15 residues. CDR1 SNHLY and CDR2 FYNNEI come from the germline V gene. CDR3 sequence: CASSVGGAGVDTQYF. CDR3 bases: TGTGCCAGCAGTGTAGGTGGGGCCGGGGTAGATACGCAGTATTTT.

This clone showed up just once. V usage is TRBV4-1 and J usage is TRBJ1-2, with TRBD1 as a possible D gene (5 bases). The V and J ends lost 3 bases and 2 bases respectively, with 13 bases between them. Per the germline V gene, CDR1 is MGHRA and CDR2 is YSYEKL. This CDR3 is 15 amino acids long. CDR3 coding DNA: TGCGCCAGCAGCCACCCGGGGACCTCGAACTATGGCTACACCTTC. It translates to CASSHPGTSNYGYTF.